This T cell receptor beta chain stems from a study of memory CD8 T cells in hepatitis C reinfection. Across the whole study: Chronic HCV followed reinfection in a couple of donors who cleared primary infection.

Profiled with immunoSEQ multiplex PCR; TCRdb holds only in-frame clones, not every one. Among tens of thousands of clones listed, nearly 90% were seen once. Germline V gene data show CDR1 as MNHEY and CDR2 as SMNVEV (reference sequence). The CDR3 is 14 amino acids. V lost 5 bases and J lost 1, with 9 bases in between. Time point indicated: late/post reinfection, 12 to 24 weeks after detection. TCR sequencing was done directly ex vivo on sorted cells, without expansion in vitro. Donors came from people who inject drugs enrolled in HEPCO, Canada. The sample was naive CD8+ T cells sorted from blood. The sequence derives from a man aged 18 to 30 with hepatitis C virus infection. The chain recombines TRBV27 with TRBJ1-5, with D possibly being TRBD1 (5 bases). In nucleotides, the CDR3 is TGTGCCAGCAGTAACCAGGGAAGCAATCAGCCCCAGCATTTT. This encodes CASSNQGSNQPQHF.